Listed below are T cell receptor beta chains from one sample, sequenced in a study of blood T cells in healthy people across ages. TCRdb itself ran the 5' RACE reads through MiXCR, one entry per CDR3 protein. This sample has about 1.6 million distinct CDR3 sequences, with about 35% found just once. The specimen was blood. The receptor set was obtained from a woman in her 30s in good health. Both conserved end residues are part of each CDR3. The D gene is left open where the match is weak. Rows give clone size only sometimes, using once, few, many, or a class for an expanded clone.

TRBV20-1	.	.	TRBJ2-2	CSVFLTGSNTGELFF	TGCAGTGTCTTCTTAACAGGATCGAACACCGGGGAGCTGTTTTTT
TRBV27	TRBD1	.	TRBJ2-2	CASQLGTGTGELFF	TGTGCCAGCCAATTAGGGACAGGGACCGGGGAGCTGTTTTTT
TRBV28	.	.	TRBJ2-5	CASSPLQGPETQYF	TGTGCCAGCAGCCCACTCCAGGGACCGGAGACCCAGTACTTC
TRBV7-9	.	few	TRBJ1-5	CASSSSGFVNQPQHF	TGTGCCAGCAGCTCTTCGGGGTTTGTAAATCAGCCCCAGCATTTT
TRBV2	.	few	TRBJ1-6	CASTENSPLHF	TGTGCCAGCACGGAGAATTCACCCCTCCACTTT
TRBV5-1	TRBD1	.	TRBJ2-7	CAGSSPGQGIYEQYF	TGCGCCGGCAGCTCACCGGGACAGGGCATCTACGAGCAGTACTTC
TRBV4-1	.	many	TRBJ2-7	CASSQEGQGAGLLYEQYF	TGCGCCAGCAGCCAAGAAGGGCAGGGCGCCGGATTACTCTACGAGCAGTACTTC
TRBV20-1	TRBD2	.	TRBJ2-3	CSATKETSGWDTQYF	TGCAGTGCCACCAAAGAGACTAGCGGGTGGGATACGCAGTATTTT
TRBV11-2	.	.	TRBJ2-7	CAAHRDSYEQYF	TGTGCCGCTCACAGGGACTCCTACGAGCAGTACTTC
TRBV7-3	.	.	TRBJ2-3	CASSSDSVDTQYF	TGTGCCAGCAGCTCTGACAGTGTGGATACGCAGTATTTT
TRBV7-9	.	.	TRBJ2-1	CASSLGTKVDEQFF	TGTGCCAGCAGCTTAGGTACAAAAGTCGATGAGCAGTTCTTC
TRBV12-3/TRBV12-4	.	.	TRBJ1-5	CASSFDGRVGGYSNQPQHF	TGTGCCAGCAGTTTTGATGGGCGGGTTGGGGGCTATAGCAATCAGCCCCAGCATTTT
TRBV29-1	.	few	TRBJ2-7	CSVDLQGYGYEQYF	TGCAGCGTTGATCTCCAGGGGTATGGCTACGAGCAGTACTTC
TRBV11-2	TRBD2	few	TRBJ2-7	CACSLGASGSYEQYF	TGCGCCTGCAGCTTAGGGGCTAGCGGGAGCTACGAGCAGTACTTC
TRBV29-1	TRBD1	few	TRBJ1-1	CSVDRGGEAFF	TGCAGCGTAGACAGGGGAGGTGAAGCTTTCTTT
TRBV5-1	.	few	TRBJ2-7	CASRIHGGTYEQYF	TGCGCCAGCAGGATTCATGGGGGTACCTACGAGCAGTACTTC
TRBV10-3	.	few	TRBJ2-6	CAIEGGSSGANVLTF	TGTGCCATCGAGGGGGGCTCCTCTGGGGCCAACGTCCTGACTTTC
TRBV18	TRBD1	.	TRBJ1-5	CASSPSQGANQPQHF	TGTGCCAGCTCACCCTCACAGGGGGCGAATCAGCCCCAGCATTTT
TRBV5-6	.	.	TRBJ2-7	CASSLEGDLSSYEQYF	TGTGCCAGCAGCTTGGAGGGGGACCTCAGTTCCTACGAGCAGTACTTC
TRBV12-3/TRBV12-4	.	once	TRBJ1-5	CASSFGTINQPQHF	TGTGCCAGCAGTTTCGGGACTATCAATCAACCCCAGCATTTT